This T cell receptor (beta chain) appears in the sequencing data of a study of T cell responses to AZD1222 COVID-19 vaccine. Study context: Pooled together were second doses at about 4 or about 12 weeks. Findings and limits, study-wide: Compared with day 0, the breadth and depth of the Spike-specific TCR repertoire rose significantly after two doses of AZD1222.

Measured with immunoSEQ multiplex PCR; TCRdb has only the in-frame clones, and not every one. The data contain more than 95,000 clones, about 80% of them singletons. A remark on this clone: What it binds is not known.

This CDR3 region has 14 residues. From germline, CDR1 is LGHDT and CDR2 YNNKEL (reference sequence). V was clipped by 8 bases and J by 5 bases; unmatched bases: 9. The TCR originated in an adult in good health. The specimen was peripheral blood, collected on day 0 of AZD1222 vaccination. The rearrangement uses TRBV3-1 (or the pseudogene TRBV3-2) and TRBJ2-5, with 9 positions matching TRBD2. The DNA for the CDR3 is TGTGCCAGCTCCCCGACTAGCGGAGGGGAGACCCAGTACTTC. Its protein product is CASSPTSGGETQYF.